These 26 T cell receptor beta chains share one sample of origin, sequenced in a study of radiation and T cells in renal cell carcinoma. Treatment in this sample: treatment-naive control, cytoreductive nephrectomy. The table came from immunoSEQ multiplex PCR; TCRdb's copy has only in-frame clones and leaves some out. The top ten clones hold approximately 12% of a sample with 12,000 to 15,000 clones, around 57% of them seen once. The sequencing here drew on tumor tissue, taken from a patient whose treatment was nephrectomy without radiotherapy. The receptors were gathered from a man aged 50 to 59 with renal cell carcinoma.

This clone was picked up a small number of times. CDR3 residues: CASGLDGYSPLHF. Written as DNA, the CDR3 is TGTGCTAGTGGTTTAGATGGGTATTCACCCCTCCACTTT. V is TRBV12-5 and J is TRBJ1-6, with D unresolved. The germline V gene encodes CDR1 LGHNT and CDR2 FRNRAP. The V end lost 3 bases, the J end lost 8 bases, and 8 bases lay between the germline ends. This CDR3 region has 13 residues. The full variable domain, with the rest looked up from reference TRBV12-5 and TRBJ1-6, is DARVTQTPRHKVTEMGQEVTMRCQPILGHNTVFWYRQTMMQGLELLAYFRNRAPLDDSGMPKDRFSAEMPDATLATLKIQPSEPRDSAVYFCASGLDGYSPLHFGNGTRLTVT.

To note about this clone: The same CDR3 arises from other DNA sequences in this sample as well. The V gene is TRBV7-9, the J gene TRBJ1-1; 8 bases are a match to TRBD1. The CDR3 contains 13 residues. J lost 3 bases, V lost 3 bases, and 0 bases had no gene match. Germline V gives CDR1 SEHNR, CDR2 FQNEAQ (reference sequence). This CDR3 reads CASSLTGDTEAFF. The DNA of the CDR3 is TGTGCCAGCAGCTTGACAGGGGACACTGAAGCTTTCTTT.

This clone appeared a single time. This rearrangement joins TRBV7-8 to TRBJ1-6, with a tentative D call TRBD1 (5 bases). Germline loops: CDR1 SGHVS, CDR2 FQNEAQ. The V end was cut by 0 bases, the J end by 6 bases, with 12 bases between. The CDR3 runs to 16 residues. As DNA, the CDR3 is TGTGCCAGCAGCTTAGCAGTATGGGACGGTAATTCACCCCTCCACTTT. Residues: CASSLAVWDGNSPLHF.

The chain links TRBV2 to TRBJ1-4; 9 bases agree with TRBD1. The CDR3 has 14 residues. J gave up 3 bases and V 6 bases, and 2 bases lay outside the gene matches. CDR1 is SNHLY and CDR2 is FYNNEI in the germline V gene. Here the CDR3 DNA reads TGTGCCAGCAGGCGGACAGGGGCTAATGAAAAACTGTTTTTT. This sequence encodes CASRRTGANEKLFF.

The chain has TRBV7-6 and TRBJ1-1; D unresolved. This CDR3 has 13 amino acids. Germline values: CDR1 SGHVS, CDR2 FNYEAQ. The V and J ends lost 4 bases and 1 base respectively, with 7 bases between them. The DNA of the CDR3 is TGTGCCAGCAGCTCCGGACGGAACACTGAAGCTTTCTTT. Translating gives CASSSGRNTEAFF.

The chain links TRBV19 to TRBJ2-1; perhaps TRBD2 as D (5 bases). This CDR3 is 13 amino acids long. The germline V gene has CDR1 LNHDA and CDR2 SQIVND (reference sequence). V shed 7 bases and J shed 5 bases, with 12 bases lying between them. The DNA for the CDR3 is TGTGCCAGTACCGGACTGAACAACAATGAGCAGTTCTTC. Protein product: CASTGLNNNEQFF.

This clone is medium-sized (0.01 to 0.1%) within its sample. The DNA of the CDR3 is TGTGCCAGTAGTATAGGAAGCGGCCTAAATGAGCAGTTCTTC. Amino acid sequence: CASSIGSGLNEQFF. The chain recombines TRBV19 with TRBJ2-1, with a weak D call TRBD2 (5 bases). The CDR3 totals 14 residues. Trimming stripped 1 base from V and 7 bases from J, with 11 bases between. Germline lookup yields CDR1 LNHDA and CDR2 SQIVND (reference sequence).

This CDR3 is CAISEEGVYGYTF. In DNA, the CDR3 is TGTGCCATCAGTGAGGAGGGGGTCTATGGCTACACCTTC. The chain combines TRBV10-3 with TRBJ1-2, with a tentative D call TRBD1 (6 bases). V was pared by 2 bases and J by 4 bases, with 8 bases between. The CDR3 length is 13 residues. CDR1 is ENHRY and CDR2 is SYGVKD in the germline V gene.

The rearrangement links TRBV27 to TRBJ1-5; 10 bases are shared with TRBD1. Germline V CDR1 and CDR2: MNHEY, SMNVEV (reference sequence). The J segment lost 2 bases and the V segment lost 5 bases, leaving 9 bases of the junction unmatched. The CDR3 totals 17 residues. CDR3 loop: CASSIGTGERGNQPQHF. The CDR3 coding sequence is TGTGCCAGCAGTATAGGGACAGGGGAAAGGGGCAATCAGCCCCAGCATTTT.

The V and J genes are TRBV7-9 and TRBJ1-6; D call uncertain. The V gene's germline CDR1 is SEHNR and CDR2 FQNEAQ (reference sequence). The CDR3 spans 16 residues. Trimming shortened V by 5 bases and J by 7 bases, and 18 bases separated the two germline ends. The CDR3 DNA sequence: TGTGCCAGCAGCCCCTGGGATTTCTCGTCGAATTCACCCCTCCACTTT. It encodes CASSPWDFSSNSPLHF.

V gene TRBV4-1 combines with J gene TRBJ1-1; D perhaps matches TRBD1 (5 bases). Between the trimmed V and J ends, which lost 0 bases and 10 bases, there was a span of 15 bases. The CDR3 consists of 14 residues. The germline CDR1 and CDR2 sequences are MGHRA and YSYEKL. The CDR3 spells CASSQDIGERGAFF. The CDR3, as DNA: TGCGCCAGCAGCCAAGATATAGGGGAGAGGGGAGCTTTCTTT.

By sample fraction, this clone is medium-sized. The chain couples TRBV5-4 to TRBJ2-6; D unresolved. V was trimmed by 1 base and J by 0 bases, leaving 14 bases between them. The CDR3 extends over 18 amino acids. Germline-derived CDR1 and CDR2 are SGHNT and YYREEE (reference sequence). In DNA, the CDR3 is TGTGCCAGCAGCTTGAAGAAGGACGGCCCCTCTGGGGCCAACGTCCTGACTTTC. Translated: CASSLKKDGPSGANVLTF.

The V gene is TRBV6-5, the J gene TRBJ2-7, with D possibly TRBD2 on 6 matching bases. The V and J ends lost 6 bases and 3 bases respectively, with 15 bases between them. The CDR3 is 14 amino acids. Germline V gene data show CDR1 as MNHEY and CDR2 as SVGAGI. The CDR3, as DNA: TGTGCCAGCAGGTCGGGTTGGAGGGGCTACGAGCAGTACTTC. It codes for CASRSGWRGYEQYF.

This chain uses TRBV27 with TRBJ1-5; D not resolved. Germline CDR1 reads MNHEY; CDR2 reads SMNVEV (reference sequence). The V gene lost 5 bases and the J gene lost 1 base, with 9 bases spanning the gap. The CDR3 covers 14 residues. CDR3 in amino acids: CASSPYGSNQPQHF. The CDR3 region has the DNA TGTGCCAGCAGTCCGTACGGGAGCAATCAGCCCCAGCATTTT.

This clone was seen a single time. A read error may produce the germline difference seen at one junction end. The CDR3 loop is CASSLGQALAF. In DNA form, the CDR3 reads TGTGCCAGCAGCTTAGGGCAGGCCCTTGCCTTC. The chain is built from TRBV7-3 and TRBJ1-2, with D unresolved. The CDR3 contains 11 residues. Germline CDR1 and CDR2: SGHTA and FQGTGA.

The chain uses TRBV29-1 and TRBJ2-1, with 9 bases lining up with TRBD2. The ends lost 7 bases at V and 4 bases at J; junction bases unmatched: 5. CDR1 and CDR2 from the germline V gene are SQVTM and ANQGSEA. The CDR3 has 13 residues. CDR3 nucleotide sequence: TGCAGCGCCCAGCGGGGGGCTTACAATGAGCAGTTCTTC. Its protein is CSAQRGAYNEQFF.

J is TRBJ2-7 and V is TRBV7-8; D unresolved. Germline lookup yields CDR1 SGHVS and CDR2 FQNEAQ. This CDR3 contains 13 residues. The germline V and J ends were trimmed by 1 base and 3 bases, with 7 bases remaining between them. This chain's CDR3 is CASSLGQVYEQYF. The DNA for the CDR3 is TGTGCCAGCAGCTTAGGGCAGGTCTACGAGCAGTACTTC.

The CDR3 here is CASSQGGGSTGELFF. CDR3 DNA sequence: TGTGCCAGCAGCCAAGGAGGGGGGAGTACCGGGGAGCTGTTTTTT. The chain links TRBV4-2 to TRBJ2-2; D tentatively reads TRBD1 or TRBD2 (6 bases each). Germline values: CDR1 LGHNA, CDR2 YNFKEQ. The CDR3 spans 15 residues. The germline V and J ends were trimmed by 1 base and 5 bases, with 11 bases remaining between them.

CDR3 nucleotide sequence: TGCGCCAGCAGCCAAGAATGGGCAGGGGCGGGCACTGAAGCTTTCTTT. It codes for CASSQEWAGAGTEAFF. V gene TRBV4-1 combines with J gene TRBJ1-1; TRBD1 is a possible D gene (6 bases). V lost 0 bases to trimming and J lost 4 bases, with 15 bases between them. CDR1 MGHRA and CDR2 YSYEKL come from the germline V gene. The CDR3 loop spans 16 amino acids.

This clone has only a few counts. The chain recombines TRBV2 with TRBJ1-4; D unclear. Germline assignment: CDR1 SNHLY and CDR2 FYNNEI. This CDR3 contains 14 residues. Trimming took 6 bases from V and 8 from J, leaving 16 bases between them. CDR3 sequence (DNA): TGTGCCAGCAGCGAGACGGCTTCGTACGAAAAACTGTTTTTT. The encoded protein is CASSETASYEKLFF. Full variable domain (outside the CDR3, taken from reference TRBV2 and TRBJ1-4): EPEVTQTPSHQVTQMGQEVILRCVPISNHLYFYWYRQILGQKVEFLVSFYNNEISEKSEIFDDQFSVERPDGSNFTLKIRSTKLEDSAMYFCASSETASYEKLFFGSGTQLSVL.

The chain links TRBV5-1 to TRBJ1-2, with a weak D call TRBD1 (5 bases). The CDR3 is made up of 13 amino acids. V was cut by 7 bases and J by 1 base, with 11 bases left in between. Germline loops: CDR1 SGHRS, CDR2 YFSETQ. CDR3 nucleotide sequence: TGCGCCAGCCAGGGAGGGGATAACTATGGCTACACCTTC. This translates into CASQGGDNYGYTF. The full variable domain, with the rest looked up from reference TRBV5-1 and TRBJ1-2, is KAGVTQTPRYLIKTRGQQVTLSCSPISGHRSVSWYQQTPGQGLQFLFEYFSETQRNKGNFPGRFSGRQFSNSRSEMNVSTLELGDSALYLCASQGGDNYGYTFGSGTRLTVV.

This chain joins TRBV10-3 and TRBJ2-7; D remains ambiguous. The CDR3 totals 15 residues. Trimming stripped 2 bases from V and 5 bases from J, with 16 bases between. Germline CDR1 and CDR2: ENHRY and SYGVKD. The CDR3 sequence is CAISEPLLPAHEQYF. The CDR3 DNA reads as TGTGCCATCAGTGAGCCCCTCCTGCCGGCCCACGAGCAGTACTTC.

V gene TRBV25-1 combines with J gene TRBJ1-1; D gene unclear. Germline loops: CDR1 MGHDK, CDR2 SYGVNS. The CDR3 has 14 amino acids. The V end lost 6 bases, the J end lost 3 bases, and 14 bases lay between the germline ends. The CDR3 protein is CASRGGGSHTEAFF. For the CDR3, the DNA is TGTGCCAGCAGAGGCGGTGGCTCTCACACTGAAGCTTTCTTT.

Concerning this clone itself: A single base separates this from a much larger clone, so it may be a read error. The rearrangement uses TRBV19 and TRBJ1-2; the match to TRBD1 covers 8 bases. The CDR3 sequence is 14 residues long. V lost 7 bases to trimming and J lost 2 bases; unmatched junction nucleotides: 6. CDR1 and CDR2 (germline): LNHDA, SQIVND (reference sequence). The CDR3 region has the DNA TGTGCCAGTACTCAGACAGGGGAGAACTATGGCTACACCTTC. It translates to CASTQTGENYGYTF.

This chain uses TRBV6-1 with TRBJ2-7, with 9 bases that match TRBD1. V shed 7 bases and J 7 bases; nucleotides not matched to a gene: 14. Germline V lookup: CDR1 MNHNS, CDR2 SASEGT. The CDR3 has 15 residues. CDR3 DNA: TGTGCCAGCACCTGGGGGGGACAGGGAAGTGGTGAGCAGTACTTC. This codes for CASTWGGQGSGEQYF.

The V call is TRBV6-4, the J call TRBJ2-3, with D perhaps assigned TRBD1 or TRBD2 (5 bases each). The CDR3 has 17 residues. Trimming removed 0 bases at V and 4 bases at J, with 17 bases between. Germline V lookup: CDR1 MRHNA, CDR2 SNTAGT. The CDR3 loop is CASSDSNEGPTSDTQYF. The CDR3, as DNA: TGTGCCAGCAGTGACTCGAACGAGGGACCAACTTCAGATACGCAGTATTTT.